This T cell receptor beta chain was documented in a study of Graves' ophthalmopathy and Graves' hyperthyroidism. V was shortened by 0 bases and J by 4 bases, with 16 bases between the two germline ends. Germline V gene data show CDR1 as SGDLS and CDR2 as YYNGEE. The CDR3 has 16 amino acids. It was on clinical symptoms, serum thyroxine, TRAb, thyroid ultrasound and orbital computed tomography that diagnosis relied. Study-wide results and limits: The model achieved 70.59% sensitivity and over 72% specificity for ophthalmopathy progression.

This clonotype was recorded once. The antigen is undetermined. The sequenced template was RNA, covering the TCR beta CDR3 region. After a first-round RT-PCR with HTBI primers, a second-round multiplex PCR was run. MiXCR, run by TCRdb on the multiplex PCR reads, gives a single entry per CDR3 protein. The sample lists about 1.2 million distinct CDR3 sequences, 36% occurring once. Input material: peripheral blood or thyroid tissue (not recorded which). The receptor was isolated from an adult man with Graves' hyperthyroidism. V gene TRBV9 combines with J gene TRBJ2-5; weak D call: TRBD2 (6 bases). The CDR3 region is CASSVAPTGGRETQYF. DNA for the CDR3: TGTGCCAGCAGCGTAGCCCCGACCGGAGGGAGAGAGACCCAGTACTTC.